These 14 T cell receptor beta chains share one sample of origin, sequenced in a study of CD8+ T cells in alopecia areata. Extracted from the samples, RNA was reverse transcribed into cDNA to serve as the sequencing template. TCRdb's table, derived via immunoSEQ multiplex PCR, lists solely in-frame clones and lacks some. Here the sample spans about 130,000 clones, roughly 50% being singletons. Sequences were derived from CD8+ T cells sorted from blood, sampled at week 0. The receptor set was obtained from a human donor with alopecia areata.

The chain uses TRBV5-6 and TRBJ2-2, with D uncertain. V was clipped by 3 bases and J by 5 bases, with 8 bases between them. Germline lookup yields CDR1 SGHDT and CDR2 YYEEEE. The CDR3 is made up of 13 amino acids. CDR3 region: CASSWMRTGELFF. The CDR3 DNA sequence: TGTGCCAGCAGCTGGATGAGGACCGGGGAGCTGTTTTTT.

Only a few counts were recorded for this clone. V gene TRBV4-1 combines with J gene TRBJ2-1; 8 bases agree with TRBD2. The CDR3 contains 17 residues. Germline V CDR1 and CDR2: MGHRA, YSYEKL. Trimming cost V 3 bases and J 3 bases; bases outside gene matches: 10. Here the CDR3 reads CASSQVPRGGDYNEQFF. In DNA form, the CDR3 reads TGCGCCAGCAGCCAGGTCCCTCGGGGGGGTGACTACAATGAGCAGTTCTTC.

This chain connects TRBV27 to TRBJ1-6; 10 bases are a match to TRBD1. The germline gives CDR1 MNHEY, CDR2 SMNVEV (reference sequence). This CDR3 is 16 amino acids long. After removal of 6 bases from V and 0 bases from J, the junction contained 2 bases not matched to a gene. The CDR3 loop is CASRGQGSSYNSPLHF. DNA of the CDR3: TGTGCCAGCAGGGGACAGGGGAGCTCCTATAATTCACCCCTCCACTTT.

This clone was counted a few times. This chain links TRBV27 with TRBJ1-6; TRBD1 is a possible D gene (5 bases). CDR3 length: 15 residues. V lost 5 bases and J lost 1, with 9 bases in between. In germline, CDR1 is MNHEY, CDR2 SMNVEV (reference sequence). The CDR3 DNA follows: TGTGCCAGCAGTCTAAGGGGTTCCTATAATTCACCCCTCCACTTT. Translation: CASSLRGSYNSPLHF.

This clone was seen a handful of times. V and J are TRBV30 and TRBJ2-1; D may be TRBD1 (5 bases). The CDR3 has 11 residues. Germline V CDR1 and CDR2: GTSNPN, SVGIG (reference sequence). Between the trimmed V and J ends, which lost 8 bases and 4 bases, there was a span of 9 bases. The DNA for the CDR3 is TGTGCCATAGACAGATACAATGAGCAGTTCTTC. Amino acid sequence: CAIDRYNEQFF.

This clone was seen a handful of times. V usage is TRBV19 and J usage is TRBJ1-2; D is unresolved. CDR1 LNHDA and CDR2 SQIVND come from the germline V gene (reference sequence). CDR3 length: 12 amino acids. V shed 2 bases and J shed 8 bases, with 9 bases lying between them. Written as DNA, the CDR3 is TGTGCCAGTAGTATATTTGGCGGGGGCTACACCTTC. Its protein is CASSIFGGGYTF.

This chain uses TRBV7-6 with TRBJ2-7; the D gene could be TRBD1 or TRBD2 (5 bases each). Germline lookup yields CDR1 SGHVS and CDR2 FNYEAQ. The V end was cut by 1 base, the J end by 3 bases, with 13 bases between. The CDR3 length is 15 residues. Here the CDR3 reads CASSLEGDGYYEQYF. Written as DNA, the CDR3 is TGTGCCAGCAGCTTAGAAGGGGACGGATACTACGAGCAGTACTTC.

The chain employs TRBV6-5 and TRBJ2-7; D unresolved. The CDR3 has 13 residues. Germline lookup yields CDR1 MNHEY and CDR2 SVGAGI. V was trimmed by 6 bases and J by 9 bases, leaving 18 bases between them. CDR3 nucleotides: TGTGCCAGCAGCGACATCGACAACTGGGGGCAGTACTTC. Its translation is CASSDIDNWGQYF.

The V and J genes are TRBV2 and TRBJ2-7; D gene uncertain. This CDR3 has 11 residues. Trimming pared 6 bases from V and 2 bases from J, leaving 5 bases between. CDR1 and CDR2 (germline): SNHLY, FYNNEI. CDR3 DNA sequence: TGTGCCAGCAGAGGGACCTACGAGCAGTACTTC. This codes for CASRGTYEQYF. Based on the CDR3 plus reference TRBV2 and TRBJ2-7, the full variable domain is EPEVTQTPSHQVTQMGQEVILRCVPISNHLYFYWYRQILGQKVEFLVSFYNNEISEKSEIFDDQFSVERPDGSNFTLKIRSTKLEDSAMYFCASRGTYEQYFGPGTRLTVT.

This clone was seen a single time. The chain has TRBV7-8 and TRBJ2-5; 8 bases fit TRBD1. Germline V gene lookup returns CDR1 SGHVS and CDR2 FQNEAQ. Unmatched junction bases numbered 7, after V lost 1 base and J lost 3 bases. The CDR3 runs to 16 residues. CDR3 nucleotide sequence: TGTGCCAGCAGCTTAGGTGGGACAGGTGGCGAAGAGACCCAGTACTTC. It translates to CASSLGGTGGEETQYF.

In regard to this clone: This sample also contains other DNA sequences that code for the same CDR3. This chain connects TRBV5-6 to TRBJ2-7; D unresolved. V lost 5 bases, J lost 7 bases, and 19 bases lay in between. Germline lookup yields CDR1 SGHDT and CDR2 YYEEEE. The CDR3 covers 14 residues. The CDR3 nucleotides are TGTGCCAGCAGTAGTTACCAGGATAGGCCAGAGCAGTACTTC. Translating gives CASSSYQDRPEQYF.

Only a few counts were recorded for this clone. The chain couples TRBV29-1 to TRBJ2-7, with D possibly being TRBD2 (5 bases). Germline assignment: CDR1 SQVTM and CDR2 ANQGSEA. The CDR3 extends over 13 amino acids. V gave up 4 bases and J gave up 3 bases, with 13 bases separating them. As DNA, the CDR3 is TGCAGCGTTGCCCCGGGGTCTGGCTACGAGCAGTACTTC. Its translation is CSVAPGSGYEQYF.

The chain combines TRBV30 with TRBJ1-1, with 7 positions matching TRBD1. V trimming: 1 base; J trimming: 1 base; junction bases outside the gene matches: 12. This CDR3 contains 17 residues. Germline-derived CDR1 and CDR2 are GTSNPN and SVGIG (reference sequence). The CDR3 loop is CAWSAKGTALRNTEAFF. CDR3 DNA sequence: TGTGCCTGGAGTGCAAAGGGGACAGCTCTAAGGAACACTGAAGCTTTCTTT.

CDR3 sequence: CASSLGDQTYGYTF. The CDR3 DNA reads TGTGCCAGCAGCTTAGGGGACCAGACTTATGGCTACACCTTC. The chain has TRBV5-6 and TRBJ1-2; possibly TRBD1 for D (5 bases). V lost 2 bases, J lost 5 bases, and 13 bases lay in between. Germline assignment: CDR1 SGHDT and CDR2 YYEEEE. The CDR3 has 14 residues.